The TCR beta chain described here comes from a study of technical replicates of blood from several donors. TCRdb keeps only in-frame clones here, not all; method: immunoSEQ multiplex PCR. The sample includes about 82,000 clones, 90% to 95% of them seen just once. The TCR sequence derives from a human donor in good health. The sample taken for sequencing was T cells isolated from PBMCs.

The CDR3 sequence is CASITGGSLPYEQYF. CDR3 coding DNA: TGTGCCAGCATTACAGGGGGCTCTCTCCCCTACGAGCAGTACTTC. The gene calls are TRBV6-1 and TRBJ2-7; 9 bases align to TRBD1. Germline assignment: CDR1 MNHNS and CDR2 SASEGT. The CDR3 consists of 15 residues. V shed 7 bases and J 2 bases; nucleotides not matched to a gene: 9.